The sequence of this TCR beta chain was determined in a study of cytomegalovirus exposure and HLA in healthy donors (dated by TCRdb to the late 2010s). General notes on the study: An earlier analysis of approximately 550 of the donors reported approximately 290 Gb of sequence data and 100 million to 130 million unique TCR beta sequences from 190 million or so T cells. Using immunosequencing, the study profiled T cell repertoires from about 650 subjects and related those repertoires to cytomegalovirus serostatus. All discovery cohort repertoires had been generated on a single sequencing platform. Along with the roughly 710-subject first cohort, a separate validation cohort of more than 90 different subjects was used. HLA typing included class I and class II loci at four-digit resolution. Typing coverage differed by locus: A, B, C, DRB1 and DQB1 were typed in about 620-630 donors, DQA1 in approximately 520, DPA1 in around 600, and DPB1 in around 440. Four or five DR-DQ haplotypes were handled as single units for association and clustering because linkage in the cohort was strong. Of the roughly 390 genotyped donors, 65% to 90% fell in the genetic ancestry cluster associated with self-reported Caucasian donors. The aim of the study was to test whether cataloging public T cell receptors could identify signatures of past pathogen exposure. Around 320 gigabases of sequencing data and tens of millions of unique TCR sequences were included in an early release covering several hundred HLA-typed donors. Among approximately 370 genotyped donors of the cohort, an average of around 250,000 unique TCR beta nucleotide sequences was sequenced per donor, of which roughly 17% were non-productive. The study combined high-throughput TCR immunosequencing, statistical association of individual TCRs with disease status, and machine learning to predict cytomegalovirus infection status. Genome-wide SNP genotypes for about three fifths of the roughly 670 donors were used in a later genetic analysis, which treated that subset as a discovery cohort. Donor age, sex, ethnicity and CMV serostatus were collected together with the repertoire data. An earlier analysis of 587 of the donors used high-throughput TCR beta sequencing to judge whether each TCR beta V gene segment behaved as functional or pseudogenic. Rather than using new phenotypic data, the later analysis identified candidate immune exposures from TCR beta sequences and from how often those sequences occurred across donors. In a later analysis, previously published TCR beta repertoires from hundreds of donors were re-analyzed and high-resolution HLA genotyping was added so that TCR occurrence patterns could be studied. Overall results and qualifications from the work: A later genetic analysis reported fewer N-insertions in productive TCRs among donors in an Asian-associated ancestry cluster than the approximately 700-donor mean. The presence/absence analyses assumed that sequencing depth was roughly uniform across donors, and that assumption may not be true. V-gene and J-gene trimming of TCR beta chains was associated with a missense DCLRE1C variant in a later genetic analysis, and the association was replicated in an independent cohort. In a later analysis, most CMV-associated TCR beta chains were found to appear HLA-restricted, with HLA associations seemingly driven largely by CMV exposure. Compared with equally common non-associated chains, HLA-associated TCR beta chains in a later analysis were more clonally expanded and had lower generation probabilities. In the study, 164 TCR beta chains were listed as associated with cytomegalovirus. Linkage disequilibrium might explain the correlated functional status among segregating V segments, but an unknown experimental factor could not be excluded. Most TCR sequences were seen in very few donors, while some public TCRs were found in many individuals. An earlier analysis of around 540 of the donors showed that most TCR beta V segments appeared in productive rearrangements either about 87% or about 30% of the time, which broadly matched IMGT annotations. Because counts were too low, 15 to 20 rarely observed V segments, including chromosome 9 orphons, were left out of the earlier analysis of about 500 of the donors. A further reported finding was that TCR beta sequences accurately predicted the HLA-A and HLA-B alleles for most subjects in the first cohort. The classifier was reported to diagnose cytomegalovirus status with high specificity and sensitivity in both the original cohort and the validation cohort. At a false discovery rate of 0.05, a later analysis linked around 17,000 TCR beta sequences to specific HLA alleles. A cluster of highly shared sequence variants was judged likely to represent a technical artifact of the sequencing pipeline. Only TCR beta chains were sequenced in this cohort, and the absence of alpha or paired-chain data limited detectable features. The authors suggested that the approach could potentially be extended to other disease states and immunological phenotypes. In vitro tests confirmed that a few of the cytomegalovirus-associated TCR beta chains recognize cytomegalovirus antigens. Several of the top co-occurrence clusters appeared to be linked to parvovirus B19, influenza, CMV and Epstein-Barr virus, according to a later analysis. In a later analysis, the rate of TCR association differed among HLA loci, with DRB1 alleles having the most associated TCRs and HLA-C alleles having the fewest. Strong co-occurrence of HLA alleles, especially DR and DQ, made assigning TCR associations to individual alleles difficult. The only immune exposure information available for the cohort was CMV serostatus. Because HLA typing was missing for some donors at each locus, association tests included only the typed subset.

Regarding this clone: The antigen this receptor binds is unknown. Nothing much larger sits one base from this clone, and base qualities are not available.

The cohort comprised more than 550 healthy bone marrow donors. All cohort members were sampled while nominally healthy, although unrecorded immune exposures were likely present. The donor was CMV seronegative and belonged to the group of 350 to 400 seronegative cohort members. A peripheral blood sample was collected from each donor, and TCR beta sequencing was performed on peripheral blood mononuclear cells. The Qiagen DNeasy Blood Extraction Kit was used to extract genomic DNA from the blood cell samples. The library came from the immunoSEQ multiplex PCR assay. For the multiplex PCR, a mixture combining 60 forward primers for TCR Vbeta segments and 13 reverse primers for TCR Jbeta segments was used. A multiplex PCR assay on genomic DNA amplified the CDR3 region of rearranged TCR beta genes. Amplified TCR beta libraries were sequenced as 87-base-pair reads on the Illumina HiSeq System. In the source study's methods: Across the 600 to 700 repertoires, a later analysis counted roughly 84 million unique TCR beta chains, around 11 million of which were shared by at least two donors. Raw reads were error-corrected and collapsed into unique sequences by a nearest-neighbor algorithm in which closely related sequences were merged to remove PCR and sequencing errors. V, D and J gene segments were assigned by aligning CDR3 sequences to IMGT reference sequences. Each retained sequence needed at least a six-nucleotide match to both a V gene segment and a J gene segment. Rearrangements were classified as productive when the CDR3 lacked stop codons and remained in frame with V and J, and all other rearrangements were classified as non-productive. CDR3 was defined by IMGT convention, running from the second conserved V-encoded cysteine to the conserved J-encoded phenylalanine. In an earlier analysis of 500 to 650 of the donors, sequences lacking an unambiguous match to a single V gene segment were excluded. In an earlier analysis of several hundred of the donors, V segments were called functional above 56.7% productive rearrangements and were called segregating when the between-donor standard deviation exceeded 5%. To diagnose cytomegalovirus status from the catalog of TCR beta chain sequences, a statistical classification framework was built. V and J gene assignment, in a later analysis, came from comparing TCR nucleotide sequences with IMGT/GENE-DB human TR gene sequences. A later analysis assigned CDR3 sequences and most-parsimonious VDJ recombination scenarios with the TCRdist pipeline. In a later analysis, each TCR beta chain was defined by its CDR3 amino acid sequence together with its V-gene family, and reads lacking a unique V-gene family were excluded. As a way to deal with suspected cross-contamination and a sequencing artifact, a later analysis dropped nearly 600 nucleotide sequences that were highly shared and had low generation probability. For each public chain, a later analysis derived a clonal expansion index from normalized ranks of inferred template counts within each repertoire. A later analysis computed generation probabilities with a VDJ recombination model fitted to out-of-frame rearrangements, and checked the results against IGoR. In a later analysis, TCR-TCR, TCR-HLA and TCR-CMV co-occurrence was scored with hypergeometric tests, and a repertoire-size bias correction was applied to TCR pairs. A later analysis estimated false discovery rates by permuting HLA or CMV assignments 20 times. In a later analysis, co-occurring TCRs were grouped using DBSCAN, and TCRdist sequence similarity was added for clustering within HLA-allele-positive subsets. Co-occurrence clustering excluded repertoires with fewer than 30,000 or more than 120,000 public chains, plus five with anomalous nucleotide sharing. The immuneACCESS repertoire file appears here via TCRdb, limited to in-frame rearrangements. These files lack a portion of the clones; in checked studies, under half of the deficit traces to unresolved V genes, and the cause of the others is not known. V and J calls and clone size come straight from that table; D and trimming were deduced from the DNA. This sample comprises about 200,000 clones, approximately 83% of them detected only once. The ten top clones hold just over 1.4% of the sample.

This TCR was recovered from a girl between 5 and 17 years old in good health and CMV-seronegative. Material for sequencing was PBMCs.

The DNA sequence reads TGTGCCAGCTCACCGTCGGGGGGTATAGGTGACGAGCAGTACTTC. Its protein product is CASSPSGGIGDEQYF. The chain was built from TRBV18 and TRBJ2-7; 7 nucleotides in the junction match TRBD2. CDR1 and CDR2 (KGHSH, LQKENI) derive from the germline V gene. Taken from cysteine to phenylalanine, the CDR3 has 15 residues. Only the CDR3 portion is preserved as DNA: 45 bases, with reading frame beginning at the first base. Trimmed from V: 3 bases; trimmed from J: 5 bases; junction bases lacking a gene match: 10.